The entry that follows covers one T cell receptor (beta chain) sequence. Data came from immunoSEQ multiplex PCR; TCRdb stores just in-frame clones and leaves some out. The top ten hold about 3.9% of the sample, which has about 170,000 clones, 93% seen once. With 4 bases removed from V and 0 bases from J, the gap between germline ends came to 10 bases. Germline V lookup: CDR1 WNHNN, CDR2 SYGVQD (reference sequence). CDR3 length equals 15 residues. This entry belongs to a study of T cell responses to AZD1222 COVID-19 vaccine. Overall study context: Pooled together were second doses at about 4 or about 12 weeks.

Sequences were derived from peripheral blood, sampled on day 0 of AZD1222 vaccination. This TCR was recovered from an adult in good health. The chain has TRBV10-1 and TRBJ1-3; the D gene is possibly TRBD1 (5 bases). The DNA of the CDR3 is TGCGCCAGCAGTGGAGGGGCTTCCTCTGGAAACACCATATATTTT. It translates to CASSGGASSGNTIYF.